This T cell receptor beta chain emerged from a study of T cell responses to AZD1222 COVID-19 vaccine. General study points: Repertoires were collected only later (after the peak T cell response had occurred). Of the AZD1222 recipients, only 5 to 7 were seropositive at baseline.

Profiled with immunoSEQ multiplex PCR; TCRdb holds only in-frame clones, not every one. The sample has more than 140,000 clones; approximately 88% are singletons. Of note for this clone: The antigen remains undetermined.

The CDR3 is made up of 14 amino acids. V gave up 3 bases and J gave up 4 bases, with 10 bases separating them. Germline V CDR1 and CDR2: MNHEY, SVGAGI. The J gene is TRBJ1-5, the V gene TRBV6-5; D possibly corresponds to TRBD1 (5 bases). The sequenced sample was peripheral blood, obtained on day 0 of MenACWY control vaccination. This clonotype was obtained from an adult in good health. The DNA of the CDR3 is TGTGCCAGCAGTTATGTGGGGCAGAATCAGCCCCAGCATTTT. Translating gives CASSYVGQNQPQHF.